What follows are 6 T cell receptor beta chains derived from one specimen sequenced in a study of T-cell reconstitution after alpha-beta-depleted transplantation in children (TCRdb year 2016). The method was PCR. The sample was run on an Illumina HiSeq 2500. TCR library preparation used molecular barcoding, with unique molecular identifiers applied to normalize quantification of the TCRbeta repertoire. TCRdb reanalyzed the raw reads on its own, using fastp at Q25 for trimming and MiXCR for clone calling, and kept in-frame beta chains. Entries are consolidated by CDR3 protein sequence, retaining the most common genes and DNA. The sample table lists about 580,000 distinct CDR3 sequences, more than 20% of them with a count of one. The ten largest clones add up to about 14% of the sample. What this sample's treatment or condition label stands for: allogeneic hematopoietic cell transplantation with graft depleted of TCRalphabeta T cells and CD19 B cells.

The source was PBMCs, mostly from graft donor cells, collected 360 days after TCRalphabeta/CD19-depleted stem cell transplant. These receptors were taken from a boy under two years old who had a stem cell transplant for acute myeloid leukemia, so the T cells may come from the graft donor.

This clonotype was recorded once. The V call is TRBV27, the J call TRBJ2-3, with D possibly matching TRBD2 (6 bases). CDR1 and CDR2 from the germline V gene are MNHEY and SMNVEV (reference sequence). The CDR3 has 13 amino acids. Trimming stripped 10 bases from V and 2 bases from J, with 13 bases between. In DNA form, the CDR3 reads TGTGCCATTCGCGGGGCTAACACAGATACGCAGTATTTT. This encodes CAIRGANTDTQYF.

V and J are TRBV12-3 or TRBV12-4 and TRBJ2-6; D possibly matches TRBD1 or TRBD2 (7 bases each). The CDR3 sequence is 16 residues long. V was trimmed by 5 bases and J by 2 bases, leaving 13 bases between them. CDR3 bases: TGTGCCAGCAGTCTGCCAGGGGGGGCTGGGGCCAACGTCCTGACTTTC. Encoded protein: CASSLPGGAGANVLTF.

There are a few counts of this clonotype. The chain combines TRBV20-1 with TRBJ2-1; a possible D gene is TRBD2 (6 bases). Trimming took off 6 bases at V and 5 bases at J, with 17 bases between the two ends. The V gene's germline CDR1 is DFQATT and CDR2 SNEGSKA (reference sequence). This CDR3 is built from 14 residues. The CDR3 is CSANGDLGHNEQFF. DNA for the CDR3: TGCAGTGCCAACGGGGACTTAGGGCACAATGAGCAGTTCTTC.

This clonotype was detected many times. The chain joins TRBV20-1 to TRBJ2-7; possibly TRBD1 or TRBD2 for D (7 bases each). V was trimmed by 4 bases and J by 3 bases, leaving 16 bases between them. The CDR3 runs to 14 residues. CDR1 is DFQATT, CDR2 SNEGSKA, per germline (reference sequence). CDR3: CSAMGGTARYEQYV. The CDR3 coding sequence is TGCAGTGCTATGGGGGGGACAGCACGCTACGAGCAGTACGTC.

This clonotype has a count of ten or more. This sequence joins TRBV4-2 and TRBJ2-2; D call uncertain. Germline V gene lookup returns CDR1 LGHNA and CDR2 YNFKEQ. The V end lost 2 bases, the J end lost 5 bases, and 12 bases lay between the germline ends. This CDR3 contains 15 residues. In DNA form, the CDR3 reads TGTGCCAGCAGCCAATTTGATACAAAAACCGGGGAGCTGTTTTTT. Translation: CASSQFDTKTGELFF.

This clonotype showed up many times. The V gene is TRBV15, the J gene TRBJ1-6; D is perhaps TRBD1 (6 bases). Per germline, CDR1 LNHNV and CDR2 YYDKDF (reference sequence). V was pared by 2 bases and J by 5 bases, with 25 bases between. The CDR3 is made up of 20 amino acids. CDR3 sequence reads: CATSRRRAWGPATNNSPLHF. The CDR3 nucleotides read TGTGCCACCAGCAGACGTCGGGCCTGGGGGCCGGCGACGAATAATTCACCCCTCCACTTT.